This T cell receptor beta chain derives from a study of blood T cell repertoires in COVID-19. As for the study in general: Both acute and convalescent COVID-19 samples were obtained from the United States, Italy and Spain. Sources were T cells, B-cell-depleted T cells, or PBMCs; the material itself was cDNA or gDNA.

The germline V and J ends were trimmed by 6 bases and 5 bases, with 13 bases remaining between them. The CDR3 totals 13 residues. Looked up from germline, CDR1 is MNHEY and CDR2 is SVGAGI. Per the study methods: Using reference gene primer amplification, nucleated cell counts were estimated. Repertoires were generated with immunoSEQ multiplex PCR, while TCRdb's copy carries only in-frame clones and drops some. V and J calls plus clone size are reproduced from that table; the DNA served to infer D and trimming. Counted here are fewer than 200,000 clones, about 70% occurring once; the ten biggest clones make up roughly 8.8%.

J is TRBJ1-1 and V is TRBV6-5, with D possibly TRBD1 on 5 matching bases. The receptor was derived from a woman aged 45-65 years with active or convalescent COVID-19. Sequenced input: peripheral blood. The DNA for the CDR3 is TGTGCCAGCAGCCGAATGGGGGGAACTGAAGCTTTCTTT. Residues: CASSRMGGTEAFF.